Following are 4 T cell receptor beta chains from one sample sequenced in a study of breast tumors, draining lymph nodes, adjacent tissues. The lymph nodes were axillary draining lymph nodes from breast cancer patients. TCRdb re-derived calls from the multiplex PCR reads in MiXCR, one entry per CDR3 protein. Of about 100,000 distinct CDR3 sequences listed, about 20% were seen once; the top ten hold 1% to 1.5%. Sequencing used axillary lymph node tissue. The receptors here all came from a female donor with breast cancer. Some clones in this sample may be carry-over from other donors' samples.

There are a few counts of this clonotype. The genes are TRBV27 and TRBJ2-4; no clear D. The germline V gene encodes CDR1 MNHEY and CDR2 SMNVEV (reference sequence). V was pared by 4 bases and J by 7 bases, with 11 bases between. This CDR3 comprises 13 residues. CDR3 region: CASSSQPHNIQYF. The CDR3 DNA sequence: TGTGCCAGCAGTTCCCAACCCCACAACATTCAGTACTTC.

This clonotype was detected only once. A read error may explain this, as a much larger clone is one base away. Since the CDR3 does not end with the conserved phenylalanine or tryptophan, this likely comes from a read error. CDR3: CSVGRRETQYL. In DNA, the CDR3 is TGCAGCGTAGGGCGCAGAGAGACCCAGTACCTC. The chain employs TRBV29-1 and TRBJ2-5; no firm D call. Germline V CDR1 and CDR2: SQVTM, ANQGSEA. V was trimmed by 6 bases and J by 4 bases, leaving 9 bases between them. The CDR3 has 11 amino acids.

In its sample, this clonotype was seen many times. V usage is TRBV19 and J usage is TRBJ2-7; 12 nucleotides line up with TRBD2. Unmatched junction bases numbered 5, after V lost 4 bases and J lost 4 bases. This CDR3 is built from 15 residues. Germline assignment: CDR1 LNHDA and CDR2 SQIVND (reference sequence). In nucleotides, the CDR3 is TGTGCCAGTAGTACCGGGACTAGCGGGTCTTACGAGCAGTACTTC. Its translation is CASSTGTSGSYEQYF.

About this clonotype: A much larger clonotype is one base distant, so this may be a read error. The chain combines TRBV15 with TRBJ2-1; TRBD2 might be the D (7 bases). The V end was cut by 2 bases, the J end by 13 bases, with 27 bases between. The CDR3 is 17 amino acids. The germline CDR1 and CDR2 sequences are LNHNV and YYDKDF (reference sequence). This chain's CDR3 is CATSRFGLVGGPFSQFF. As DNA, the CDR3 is TGTGCCACCAGCAGATTTGGACTAGTGGGGGGGCCTTTTAGTCAGTTCTTC.